The sequence of this T cell receptor beta chain was determined in a study of long-term antiretroviral therapy in people with HIV. Study-wide results and caveats: Post-treatment diversity went higher with ART but stayed below transplant donor controls.

The germline CDR1 and CDR2 sequences are SNHLY and FYNNEI. The CDR3 contains 16 residues. Trimming took off 8 bases at V and 4 bases at J, with 20 bases between the two ends. About this clone: What it binds is not known.

A v3.0 immunoSEQ assay was performed at survey level. The repertoire was sequenced with immunoSEQ multiplex PCR; TCRdb's copy has only in-frame clones and lacks some. This sample has 30,000 to 45,000 clones; 80% occur once, and the top ten carry roughly 5.8%. All donors provided no fewer than one pre-ART and no fewer than two post-ART PBMC samples. The United States was where all participants with HIV were treated. The sample here was unsorted PBMCs, taken 3.4 years after starting antiretroviral therapy. The rearrangement links TRBV2 to TRBJ1-4, with D unresolved. The clonotype comes from a man aged 30 to 45 with HIV. The CDR3: CASQHRSIQVNEKLFF. The CDR3 nucleotides read TGTGCCAGCCAACATAGATCAATTCAAGTTAATGAAAAACTGTTTTTT.